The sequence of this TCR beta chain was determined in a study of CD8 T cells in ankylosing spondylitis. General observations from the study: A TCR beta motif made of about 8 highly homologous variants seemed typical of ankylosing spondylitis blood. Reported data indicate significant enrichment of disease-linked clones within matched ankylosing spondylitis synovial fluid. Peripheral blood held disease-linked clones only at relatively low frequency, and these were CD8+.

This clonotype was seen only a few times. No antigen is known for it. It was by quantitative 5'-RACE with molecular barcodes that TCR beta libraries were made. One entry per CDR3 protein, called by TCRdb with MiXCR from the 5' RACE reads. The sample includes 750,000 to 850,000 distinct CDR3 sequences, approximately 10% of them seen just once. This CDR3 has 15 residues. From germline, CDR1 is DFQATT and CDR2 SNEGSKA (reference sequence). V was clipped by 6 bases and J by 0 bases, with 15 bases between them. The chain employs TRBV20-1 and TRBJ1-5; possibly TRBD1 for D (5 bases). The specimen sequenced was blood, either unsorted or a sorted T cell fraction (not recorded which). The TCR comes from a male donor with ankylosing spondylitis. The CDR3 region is CSANSRVYSNQPQHF. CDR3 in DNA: TGCAGTGCCAACAGCAGGGTTTATAGCAATCAGCCCCAGCATTTT.